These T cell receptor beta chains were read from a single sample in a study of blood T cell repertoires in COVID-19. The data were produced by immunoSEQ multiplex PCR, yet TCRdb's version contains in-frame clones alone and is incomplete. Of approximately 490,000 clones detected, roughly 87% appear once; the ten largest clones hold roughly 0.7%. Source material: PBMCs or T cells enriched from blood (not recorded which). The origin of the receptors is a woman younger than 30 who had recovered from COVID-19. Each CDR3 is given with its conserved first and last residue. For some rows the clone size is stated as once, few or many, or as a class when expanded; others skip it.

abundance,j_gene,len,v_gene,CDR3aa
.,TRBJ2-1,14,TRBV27,CASSPGSSYNEQFF
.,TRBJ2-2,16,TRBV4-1,CASSGTSGGAGGELFF
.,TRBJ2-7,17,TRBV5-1,CASSFTSGGPESYEQYF
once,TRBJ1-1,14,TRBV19,CASSRWDRGVEAFF
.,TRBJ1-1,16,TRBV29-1,CSVEDAPNSRIAEAFF
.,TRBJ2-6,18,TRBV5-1,CASSFIAQGAAGANVLTF
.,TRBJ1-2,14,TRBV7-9,CASSLTTGIYGYTF
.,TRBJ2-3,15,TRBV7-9,CASSSTEDRAGPQYF
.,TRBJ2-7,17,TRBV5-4,CASSPGTSGGDLYEQYF
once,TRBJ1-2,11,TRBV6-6,CASSRQAVYTF
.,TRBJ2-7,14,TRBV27,CASSWGTSGYEQYF
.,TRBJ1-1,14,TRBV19,CASSIDPGWSEAFF
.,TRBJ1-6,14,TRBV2,CASLAGGPGSPLHF